This entry lists 28 T cell receptor beta chains sequenced from one sample in a study of shared clonotypes between healthy human individuals. TCRdb's copy holds only in-frame clones and misses some; the assay was immunoSEQ multiplex PCR. The table lists 2 million to 3 million clones, approximately 92% of them singletons, with over 0.12% in the top ten. The sequenced sample was naive CD4+ T cells sorted from blood. Stated subset: CD45RA+ positively selected. The receptors were sampled from a man aged 18 to 30 in good health.

The gene calls are TRBV29-1 and TRBJ2-7; the D call may be TRBD1 or TRBD2 (6 bases each). The CDR3 runs to 15 residues. Germline values: CDR1 SQVTM, CDR2 ANQGSEA. The germline V and J ends were trimmed by 1 base and 5 bases, with 18 bases remaining between them. The CDR3 nucleotides are TGCAGCGTTGAAGTGAGGGGGGTTCTGGCGGACGAGCAGTACTTC. Residues: CSVEVRGVLADEQYF.

This clone was recorded once. The rearrangement uses TRBV6-4 and TRBJ2-3, with 7 bases matching TRBD1. Trimming took 4 bases from V and 2 from J; bases not matched to a gene: 3. From germline, CDR1 is MRHNA and CDR2 SNTAGT. The CDR3 contains 14 residues. The CDR3 sequence is CASSGGGLTDTQYF. DNA of the CDR3: TGTGCCAGCAGTGGAGGGGGCCTCACAGATACGCAGTATTTT.

The chain couples TRBV6-5 to TRBJ2-5; 7 bases are a match to TRBD1. Per germline, CDR1 MNHEY and CDR2 SVGAGI. With V trimmed by 4 bases and J by 5 bases, 7 bases remained unmatched. CDR3 length: 14 residues. CDR3: CASSSAGGIETQYF. CDR3 nucleotides: TGTGCCAGCAGTTCGGCAGGGGGTATCGAGACCCAGTACTTC.

The CDR3 loop is CASTPQSGTSGRGDTQYF. The DNA of the CDR3 is TGTGCCAGCACCCCACAATCCGGGACTAGCGGGAGGGGAGATACGCAGTATTTT. The chain links TRBV7-2 to TRBJ2-3, with 16 nucleotides matching TRBD2. The J segment lost 5 bases and the V segment lost 7 bases, leaving 12 bases of the junction unmatched. Germline CDR1 is SGHTA and CDR2 is FQGNSA. The CDR3 has 18 amino acids. Based on the CDR3 plus reference TRBV7-2 and TRBJ2-3, the full variable domain is GAGVSQSPSNKVTEKGKDVELRCDPISGHTALYWYRQSLGQGLEFLIYFQGNSAPDKSGLPSDRFSAERTGGSVSTLTIQRTQQEDSAVYLCASTPQSGTSGRGDTQYFGPGTRLTVL.

The chain carries TRBV5-1 and TRBJ2-7; 10 nucleotides align to TRBD2. The trim removed 3 bases at V and 2 bases at J, leaving 5 bases unmatched. The CDR3 is 15 amino acids. Germline V gene lookup returns CDR1 SGHRS and CDR2 YFSETQ. The CDR3 DNA is TGCGCCAGCAGCTCCGGACTAGCGGCAGCCTACGAGCAGTACTTC. Translated: CASSSGLAAAYEQYF. The full variable domain, its missing parts supplied by reference TRBV5-1 and TRBJ2-7, is KAGVTQTPRYLIKTRGQQVTLSCSPISGHRSVSWYQQTPGQGLQFLFEYFSETQRNKGNFPGRFSGRQFSNSRSEMNVSTLELGDSALYLCASSSGLAAAYEQYFGPGTRLTVT.

The gene calls are TRBV27 and TRBJ2-4; 7 positions agree with TRBD1. CDR3 size: 18 residues. The V gene end was trimmed by 7 bases and the J gene end by 3 bases; junction bases not matched to a gene: 18. CDR1 is MNHEY, CDR2 SMNVEV, per germline (reference sequence). The CDR3 DNA sequence: TGTGCCAGCAAACCGGGACAGATCCATGCGATGGACAAAAACATTCAGTACTTC. Amino acids: CASKPGQIHAMDKNIQYF.

This clone was seen a single time. J is TRBJ1-3 and V is TRBV2, with TRBD1 matching 9 bases. J lost 4 bases, V lost 5 bases, and 9 bases had no gene match. There are 16 residues in the CDR3. The germline CDR1 and CDR2 sequences are SNHLY and FYNNEI. The CDR3 bases are TGTGCCAGCAGTTTTACCATGGGACAGGGAGGAAACACCATATATTTT. Residues: CASSFTMGQGGNTIYF.

V is TRBV11-3 and J is TRBJ2-1; TRBD2 aligns across 16 bases. Germline CDR1 SGHNT, CDR2 YENEEA. The CDR3 has 19 amino acids. V lost 1 base to trimming and J lost 7 bases; unmatched junction nucleotides: 10. The CDR3 reads CASSLGGLAGGQGGNEQFF. CDR3 DNA: TGTGCCAGCAGCTTAGGGGGACTAGCGGGAGGGCAGGGAGGGAATGAGCAGTTCTTC.

V is TRBV10-2 and J is TRBJ1-4; D might be TRBD1 (6 bases). In germline, CDR1 is WSHSY, CDR2 SAAADI. This CDR3 comprises 15 residues. The germline V and J ends were trimmed by 3 bases and 8 bases, with 16 bases remaining between them. The CDR3, as DNA: TGCGCCAGCAGTGACCGACAGGCAGAGGGGGAAAAACTGTTTTTT. Its protein is CASSDRQAEGEKLFF.

The chain has TRBV9 and TRBJ2-1; TRBD2 matches 12 bases. Germline V gives CDR1 SGDLS, CDR2 YYNGEE. The junction had 8 bases not matched to a gene; V was cut back by 4 bases and J by 0 bases. The CDR3 loop spans 18 amino acids. This chain's CDR3 is CASSSGTSGSSSYNEQFF. CDR3 in DNA: TGTGCCAGCAGCTCCGGGACTAGCGGGTCTAGCTCCTACAATGAGCAGTTCTTC.

The V and J genes are TRBV9 and TRBJ2-3; D possibly uses TRBD1 or TRBD2 (6 bases each). Germline V lookup: CDR1 SGDLS, CDR2 YYNGEE. CDR3 length: 16 residues. The V and J ends lost 4 bases and 1 base respectively, with 16 bases between them. This chain's CDR3 is CASSPLGGAGTDTQYF. The CDR3, as DNA: TGTGCCAGCAGCCCGTTGGGGGGCGCGGGCACAGATACGCAGTATTTT.

The chain combines TRBV7-9 with TRBJ2-5, with D perhaps being TRBD1 or TRBD2 (7 bases each). Germline CDR1 is SEHNR and CDR2 is FQNEAQ (reference sequence). Trimming pared 5 bases from V and 2 bases from J, leaving 15 bases between. This CDR3 has 15 residues. The DNA of the CDR3 is TGTGCCAGCAGCCCGTTCAGGGGGGGGCAAGAGACCCAGTACTTC. Translating gives CASSPFRGGQETQYF.

The rearrangement uses TRBV12-5 and TRBJ1-1; 11 nucleotides line up with TRBD1. There are 14 residues in the CDR3. Per germline, CDR1 LGHNT and CDR2 FRNRAP. J was trimmed by 6 bases and V by 3 bases; bases with no gene match: 3. CDR3 DNA: TGTGCTAGTGGTTTCGGACAGGGGGCAGCTGAAGCTTTCTTT. Protein sequence: CASGFGQGAAEAFF.

The rearrangement uses TRBV12-1 and TRBJ2-1; no check of the table's D call, TRBD2, against the DNA was made. TRBV12-1 is a recognized pseudogene. This CDR3 is built from 16 residues. CDR3 DNA sequence: TGTGCCAGCAGCCCCCGGTTCAAGGAGTCAATATATGAGCAGTTCTTC. Translating it yields CASSPRFKESIYEQFF.

DNA of the CDR3: TGTGCCAGCAGCCTAACAGGCGCCGCTAATGAAAAACTGTTTTTT. The encoded protein is CASSLTGAANEKLFF. This chain uses TRBV5-6 with TRBJ1-4; tentatively, D is TRBD1 (5 bases). Looked up from germline, CDR1 is SGHDT and CDR2 is YYEEEE. This CDR3 comprises 15 residues. V gave up 4 bases and J gave up 3 bases, with 13 bases separating them.

V usage is TRBV6-1 and J usage is TRBJ2-7, with no clear D. The germline gives CDR1 MNHNS, CDR2 SASEGT. This CDR3 comprises 15 residues. Trimming took 3 bases from V and 2 from J, leaving 14 bases between them. CDR3 DNA sequence: TGTGCCAGCAGTGATCTCACGATATACGCCTACGAGCAGTACTTC. Its translation: CASSDLTIYAYEQYF.

This chain links TRBV5-5 with TRBJ2-1; 9 bases are shared with TRBD2. Germline CDR1 and CDR2: SGHKS and YYEKEE (reference sequence). Trimming removed 4 bases from V and 0 bases from J; junction bases left unmatched: 8. The CDR3 is 17 amino acids. The DNA for the CDR3 is TGTGCCAGCAGCGGAGGACTAGCGAACCGCTCCTACAATGAGCAGTTCTTC. Residues: CASSGGLANRSYNEQFF.

J is TRBJ1-1 and V is TRBV6-1; TRBD1 matches at 7 bases. The V gene end was trimmed by 5 bases and the J gene end by 0 bases; junction bases not matched to a gene: 6. There are 15 residues in the CDR3. Germline CDR1 is MNHNS and CDR2 is SASEGT. In DNA form, the CDR3 reads TGTGCCAGCAGTCTCGGGACAGCCTTGAACACTGAAGCTTTCTTT. Residues: CASSLGTALNTEAFF.

The V and J genes are TRBV11-2 and TRBJ1-4, with D perhaps TRBD1 (6 bases). CDR1 SGHAT and CDR2 FQNNGV come from the germline V gene. V lost 6 bases and J lost 8, with 19 bases in between. The CDR3 has 15 residues. CDR3 in amino acids: CASRDGGGPWEKLFF. The CDR3 bases are TGTGCCAGCAGGGATGGGGGCGGACCTTGGGAAAAACTGTTTTTT.

This clone showed up just once. This sequence joins TRBV15 and TRBJ2-5; the D gene could be TRBD1 or TRBD2 (6 bases each). Deletions cut 5 bases from V and 3 bases from J, with 16 bases between. The CDR3 is 15 residues long. CDR1 and CDR2 (germline): LNHNV, YYDKDF (reference sequence). The CDR3 is CATSLGGPSEETQYF. The CDR3 coding sequence is TGTGCCACCAGCTTAGGGGGGCCGAGTGAAGAGACCCAGTACTTC.

V usage is TRBV5-1 and J usage is TRBJ1-2, with 9 bases lining up with TRBD1. Losses at the gene ends were 5 bases for V and 5 bases for J; bases not matched to a gene: 4. Germline assignment: CDR1 SGHRS and CDR2 YFSETQ. The length of the CDR3 is 13 residues. In nucleotides, the CDR3 is TGCGCCAGCAGGCCGGGACAGGGATATGGCTACACCTTC. Its protein product is CASRPGQGYGYTF.

V gene TRBV5-1 combines with J gene TRBJ2-7, with a possible D match to TRBD1 (6 bases). This CDR3 is built from 13 residues. V was shortened by 4 bases and J by 2 bases, with 10 bases between the two germline ends. Germline V gene data show CDR1 as SGHRS and CDR2 as YFSETQ. The CDR3 coding sequence is TGCGCCAGCAGCAAGGGGACAACCTACGAGCAGTACTTC. Amino acid sequence: CASSKGTTYEQYF.

V usage is TRBV6-6 and J usage is TRBJ1-5; possible D gene TRBD1, 6 bases. V gave up 6 bases and J gave up 3 bases, with 15 bases separating them. This CDR3 region has 15 residues. Germline assignment: CDR1 MNHNY and CDR2 SVGAGI (reference sequence). The CDR3 loop reads CASSPDRLNNQPQHF. DNA for the CDR3: TGTGCCAGCAGCCCTGACAGGCTAAACAATCAGCCCCAGCATTTT.

V usage is TRBV9 and J usage is TRBJ2-3; the D gene is possibly TRBD1 (5 bases). Per germline, CDR1 SGDLS and CDR2 YYNGEE. The length of the CDR3 is 15 residues. Trimming shortened V by 4 bases and J by 0 bases, and 12 bases separated the two germline ends. The CDR3 nucleotides read TGTGCCAGCAGCAACATAGGGGCAAGCACAGATACGCAGTATTTT. This sequence encodes CASSNIGASTDTQYF.

The V and J genes are TRBV5-4 and TRBJ1-6; TRBD1 matches 9 bases. Per germline, CDR1 SGHNT and CDR2 YYREEE (reference sequence). The CDR3 length is 16 residues. V lost 2 bases, J lost 3 bases, and 3 bases stayed unmatched. The CDR3 reads CASSLLTGGYNSPLHF. The CDR3 DNA follows: TGTGCCAGCAGCTTATTGACAGGGGGCTATAATTCACCCCTCCACTTT.

V is TRBV19 and J is TRBJ2-2, with 9 positions matching TRBD2. The CDR3 sequence is 15 residues long. Germline values: CDR1 LNHDA, CDR2 SQIVND (reference sequence). Unmatched junction bases numbered 5, after V lost 3 bases and J lost 6 bases. The CDR3, as DNA: TGTGCCAGTAGTATGTCTAGCGGGGACGCCGGGGAGCTGTTTTTT. It specifies CASSMSSGDAGELFF.

The rearrangement joins TRBV27 to TRBJ1-1; 9 bases align to TRBD1. Germline V gene lookup returns CDR1 MNHEY and CDR2 SMNVEV (reference sequence). Trimming removed 6 bases from V and 7 bases from J; junction bases left unmatched: 24. The length of the CDR3 is 19 residues. CDR3 nucleotide sequence: TGTGCCAGCAGAGATATGGACCGGGACAGGGTATTCAGTATCAGTGAAGCTTTCTTT. It specifies CASRDMDRDRVFSISEAFF.

This clone showed up just once. The V call is TRBV9, the J call TRBJ1-4; the match to TRBD1 covers 7 bases. This CDR3 has 15 residues. The trim removed 0 bases at V and 7 bases at J, leaving 6 bases unmatched. Germline CDR1 reads SGDLS; CDR2 reads YYNGEE. DNA for the CDR3: TGTGCCAGCAGCGTAGCTCAGGGGGGAGCTGAAAAACTGTTTTTT. Residues: CASSVAQGGAEKLFF.